This passage covers 27 T cell receptor beta chains from one sample sequenced in a study of T cells in Graves' hyperthyroidism and ophthalmopathy. RNA transcripts provided the source from which TCR beta CDR3 regions were amplified. The TCR CDR3 first-round RT-PCR relied on the HTBI primer set. TCRdb called the multiplex PCR reads again in MiXCR, with one record for every CDR3 protein. The table records about 560,000 distinct CDR3 sequences, roughly 17% of them present only once. Sequenced: blood. Every receptor here comes from a woman younger than 35 with Graves' hyperthyroidism.

This clonotype was counted ten times or more. J is TRBJ2-4 and V is TRBV11-2; TRBD1 agrees at 7 bases. In germline, CDR1 is SGHAT, CDR2 FQNNGV. Losses at the gene ends were 7 bases for V and 0 bases for J; bases not matched to a gene: 9. The CDR3 is 16 residues long. The CDR3 DNA reads TGTGCCAGCACCAAGACAGGGAACTTAGCCAAAAACATTCAGTACTTC. It codes for CASTKTGNLAKNIQYF.

The chain carries TRBV2 and TRBJ2-3, with TRBD2 identical over 15 bases. V was clipped by 7 bases and J by 4 bases; unmatched bases: 9. The germline gives CDR1 SNHLY, CDR2 FYNNEI. The CDR3 is made up of 17 amino acids. CDR3 residues: CASNTGLAGGPADTQYF. Here the CDR3 DNA reads TGTGCCAGCAACACAGGACTAGCGGGAGGGCCAGCAGATACGCAGTATTTT.

There are many counts of this clonotype. The gene calls are TRBV20-1 and TRBJ2-3, with D perhaps TRBD1 (6 bases). V was shortened by 6 bases and J by 1 base, with 14 bases between the two germline ends. The CDR3 has 14 residues. Germline V gene data show CDR1 as DFQATT and CDR2 as SNEGSKA (reference sequence). CDR3 bases: TGCAGTGCCAGAAGACAGGTGGGCACAGATACGCAGTATTTT. It codes for CSARRQVGTDTQYF.

This clonotype has a handful of counts. This sequence joins TRBV6-1 and TRBJ2-3, with 8 nucleotides matching TRBD1. The V and J ends lost 4 bases and 4 bases, in that order; junction bases with no gene match: 4. CDR1 MNHNS and CDR2 SASEGT come from the germline V gene. This CDR3 is 14 amino acids long. The CDR3, as DNA: TGTGCCAGCAGTGCCAGGGGGCACGCAGATACGCAGTATTTT. Its protein product is CASSARGHADTQYF.

The CDR3 here is CASSQGLAVDQETQYF. The DNA of the CDR3 is TGTGCCAGCAGCCAAGGGCTAGCGGTGGATCAAGAGACCCAGTACTTC. V usage is TRBV3-1 and J usage is TRBJ2-5; TRBD2 agrees at 7 bases. The CDR3 totals 16 residues. Trimming took 1 base from V and 2 from J; bases not matched to a gene: 7. Per the germline V gene, CDR1 is LGHDT and CDR2 is YNNKEL (reference sequence).

The J gene is TRBJ1-6, the V gene TRBV20-1; possibly TRBD1 for D (5 bases). Per the germline V gene, CDR1 is DFQATT and CDR2 is SNEGSKA (reference sequence). V gave up 0 bases and J gave up 7 bases, with 13 bases separating them. The CDR3 length is 15 residues. CDR3 loop: CSAREAGIGNSPLHF. The CDR3 DNA reads as TGCAGTGCTAGAGAGGCAGGGATAGGAAATTCACCCCTCCACTTT.

This clonotype came up many times. The rearrangement uses TRBV5-6 and TRBJ2-1; 9 bases agree with TRBD1. CDR1 is SGHDT and CDR2 is YYEEEE in the germline V gene. V was clipped by 0 bases and J by 8 bases; unmatched bases: 6. The CDR3 has 15 amino acids. CDR3 DNA: TGTGCCAGCAGCTTGGGAGACAGGGGGTACTATGAGCAGTTCTTC. It translates to CASSLGDRGYYEQFF.

This clonotype was counted a single time. CDR3 in amino acids: CSASGETGNTIYF. The CDR3 DNA reads as TGCAGTGCTAGCGGGGAGACCGGAAACACCATATATTTT. The rearrangement joins TRBV20-1 to TRBJ1-3, with D unclear. Germline assignment: CDR1 DFQATT and CDR2 SNEGSKA (reference sequence). Trimming pared 3 bases from V and 4 bases from J, leaving 10 bases between. The CDR3 contains 13 residues.

The table lists this clonotype with a few counts. The V gene is TRBV19, the J gene TRBJ1-1; no clear D gene. Germline V gene data show CDR1 as LNHDA and CDR2 as SQIVND (reference sequence). This CDR3 is 13 amino acids long. V was shortened by 3 bases and J by 4 bases, with 9 bases between the two germline ends. CDR3 coding DNA: TGTGCCAGTAGTATGACGGGTGTCACTGAAGCTTTCTTT. Encoded protein: CASSMTGVTEAFF.

This clonotype has ten or more counts. The gene calls are TRBV5-1 and TRBJ2-7, with a possible D match to TRBD1 (6 bases). Germline lookup yields CDR1 SGHRS and CDR2 YFSETQ. V lost 4 bases, J lost 2 bases, and 10 bases lay in between. This CDR3 has 13 amino acids. This CDR3 reads CASSQDSTYEQYF. The CDR3 nucleotides read TGCGCCAGCAGCCAGGACAGCACCTACGAGCAGTACTTC. Filled out from reference TRBV5-1 and TRBJ2-7, the complete variable domain reads KAGVTQTPRYLIKTRGQQVTLSCSPISGHRSVSWYQQTPGQGLQFLFEYFSETQRNKGNFPGRFSGRQFSNSRSEMNVSTLELGDSALYLCASSQDSTYEQYFGPGTRLTVT.

This clonotype was seen more than once but under ten times. This chain connects TRBV6-1 to TRBJ2-7; unclear D gene. CDR3 length: 12 amino acids. V was pared by 4 bases and J by 0 bases, with 4 bases between. Germline-derived CDR1 and CDR2 are MNHNS and SASEGT. DNA for the CDR3: TGTGCCAGCAGTGGACACTCCTACGAGCAGTACTTC. Translated: CASSGHSYEQYF.

This clonotype turned up a few times. V is TRBV2 and J is TRBJ2-4; D possibly corresponds to TRBD2 (5 bases). This CDR3 is 12 amino acids long. Trimming cost V 8 bases and J 7 bases, with 12 bases left between them. Germline assignment: CDR1 SNHLY and CDR2 FYNNEI. CDR3 coding DNA: TGTGCCAGCCTGGATTCGGGGAACATTCAGTACTTC. It codes for CASLDSGNIQYF. The full variable domain, with the rest looked up from reference TRBV2 and TRBJ2-4, is EPEVTQTPSHQVTQMGQEVILRCVPISNHLYFYWYRQILGQKVEFLVSFYNNEISEKSEIFDDQFSVERPDGSNFTLKIRSTKLEDSAMYFCASLDSGNIQYFGAGTRLSVL.

This clonotype was counted many times. The chain links TRBV5-1 to TRBJ2-1; tentative D call: TRBD2 (5 bases). This CDR3 comprises 13 residues. Germline V gives CDR1 SGHRS, CDR2 YFSETQ. The germline V and J ends were trimmed by 0 bases and 10 bases, with 11 bases remaining between them. This CDR3 reads CASSLAGMREQFF. CDR3 DNA sequence: TGCGCCAGCAGCTTGGCCGGGATGCGGGAGCAGTTCTTC.

V and J are TRBV5-1 and TRBJ1-1, with 7 bases that match TRBD1. The CDR3 has 19 amino acids. Germline V gene lookup returns CDR1 SGHRS and CDR2 YFSETQ. J lost 0 bases, V lost 4 bases, and 18 bases had no gene match. In DNA, the CDR3 is TGCGCCAGCAGCCTACGACCCTGGGACAGCCGTAGGATGAACACTGAAGCTTTCTTT. Translated: CASSLRPWDSRRMNTEAFF.

This clonotype was picked up a small number of times. The CDR3 loop is CASGAGQGASTEAFF. The CDR3 DNA is TGTGCCAGTGGAGCGGGACAGGGGGCGAGCACTGAAGCTTTCTTT. V usage is TRBV19 and J usage is TRBJ1-1, with 12 bases aligning to TRBD1. V was clipped by 8 bases and J by 4 bases; unmatched bases: 8. Germline CDR1 LNHDA, CDR2 SQIVND (reference sequence). The CDR3 is 15 amino acids.

This clonotype was observed at least ten times. This rearrangement joins TRBV10-1 to TRBJ1-2; tentative D call: TRBD1 (6 bases). From germline, CDR1 is WNHNN and CDR2 SYGVQD (reference sequence). The CDR3 has 13 amino acids. Trimming took 3 bases from V and 4 from J, leaving 9 bases between them. This CDR3 reads CASSDTGTYGYTF. DNA for the CDR3: TGCGCCAGCAGTGATACAGGGACCTATGGCTACACCTTC.

This sequence joins TRBV12-3 or TRBV12-4 and TRBJ2-1; 10 bases match TRBD2. The CDR3 extends over 14 amino acids. The ends lost 3 bases at V and 10 bases at J; junction bases unmatched: 6. The CDR3 here is CASSLSGGAGEQFF. The CDR3 DNA sequence: TGTGCCAGCAGTTTGAGCGGGGGGGCCGGCGAGCAGTTCTTC.

This clonotype was counted many times. V is TRBV4-1 and J is TRBJ2-1; D ambiguous. The CDR3 has 13 residues. CDR1 and CDR2 from the germline V gene are MGHRA and YSYEKL. Trimming removed 1 base from V and 7 bases from J, with 8 bases in between. This CDR3 is CASSQGVWNEQFF. CDR3 coding DNA: TGCGCCAGCAGCCAAGGCGTCTGGAATGAGCAGTTCTTC.

The rearrangement links TRBV15 to TRBJ2-2; D may be TRBD2 (7 bases). The CDR3 sequence is 16 residues long. Trimming left V 4 bases short and J 0 bases short, with 12 bases between. Germline assignment: CDR1 LNHNV and CDR2 YYDKDF (reference sequence). In nucleotides, the CDR3 is TGTGCCACCAGCACCTGGGGGGGCACGAACACCGGGGAGCTGTTTTTT. It codes for CATSTWGGTNTGELFF. Looking up the rest from reference TRBV15 and TRBJ2-2 gives the full variable domain: DAMVIQNPRYQVTQFGKPVTLSCSQTLNHNVMYWYQQKSSQAPKLLFHYYDKDFNNEADTPDNFQSRRPNTSFCFLDIRSPGLGDTAMYLCATSTWGGTNTGELFFGEGSRLTVL.

This clonotype was recorded only once. The V gene is TRBV29-1, the J gene TRBJ1-3; D is uncertain. The CDR3 is 11 amino acids. Trimming shortened V by 3 bases and J by 4 bases, and 4 bases separated the two germline ends. Per germline, CDR1 SQVTM and CDR2 ANQGSEA. The CDR3 sequence is CSVEGGNTIYF. CDR3 DNA sequence: TGCAGCGTTGAGGGAGGAAACACCATATATTTT.

This clonotype was observed a few times. This chain joins TRBV6-1 and TRBJ2-7, with D perhaps TRBD1 or TRBD2 (5 bases each). The V end lost 5 bases, the J end lost 4 bases, and 18 bases lay between the germline ends. The CDR3 runs 15 residues. The V gene's germline CDR1 is MNHNS and CDR2 SASEGT. The CDR3 is CASSPRGRDRYEQYF. The CDR3 DNA sequence: TGTGCCAGCAGTCCCCGGGGCAGGGATCGGTACGAGCAGTACTTC.

V and J are TRBV5-1 and TRBJ2-7; D assignment may be TRBD1 or TRBD2 (6 bases each). The CDR3 contains 16 residues. The V end lost 5 bases, the J end lost 6 bases, and 24 bases lay between the germline ends. Per germline, CDR1 SGHRS and CDR2 YFSETQ. The CDR3 protein is CASSEWGAYSPSEQYF. CDR3 nucleotide sequence: TGCGCCAGCAGTGAGTGGGGGGCTTATTCCCCGTCCGAGCAGTACTTC.

In this sample, this clonotype turned up a few times. A read error is likely, as this CDR3 ends without the conserved phenylalanine or tryptophan. The chain uses TRBV11-2 and TRBJ1-2; D is perhaps TRBD1 (6 bases). Trimming shortened V by 6 bases and J by 4 bases, and 21 bases separated the two germline ends. Germline CDR1 is SGHAT and CDR2 is FQNNGV. The CDR3 has 16 amino acids. DNA of the CDR3: TGTGCCAGCAGACCCATCCGTGGGGGGCGCGCCTATGGCTACACCCTC. Translated: CASRPIRGGRAYGYTL.

This clonotype came up a few times. The chain couples TRBV24-1 to TRBJ2-5; 8 bases fit TRBD2. This CDR3 has 16 amino acids. J lost 5 bases, V lost 1 base, and 8 bases had no gene match. Germline V CDR1 and CDR2: KGHDR, SFDVKD. The CDR3 nucleotides read TGTGCCACCAGTGATTTCGGGGGGGCCGAGGGGGAGACCCAGTACTTC. This gives the protein CATSDFGGAEGETQYF.

This clonotype has only a few counts. This rearrangement joins TRBV6-2 or TRBV6-3 to TRBJ1-2, with 10 positions matching TRBD1. The CDR3 contains 17 residues. Germline V gene sequence: CDR1 MNHEY, CDR2 SVGEGT. V shed 6 bases, J shed 4 bases, and the junction held 14 bases outside the gene matches. CDR3 residues: CASRTRDRGRLGYGYTF. The DNA of the CDR3 is TGTGCCAGCAGAACGCGGGACAGGGGACGTCTTGGCTATGGCTACACCTTC.

The CDR3 loop reads CASSAYLRGPPGDEQFF. In DNA form, the CDR3 reads TGTGCCAGCAGTGCGTACCTCCGCGGACCCCCAGGGGATGAGCAGTTCTTC. The V call is TRBV6-2 or TRBV6-3, the J call TRBJ2-1; D is perhaps TRBD1 (6 bases). The CDR3 is 17 residues long. V gave up 5 bases and J gave up 8 bases, with 25 bases separating them. The germline V gene has CDR1 MNHEY and CDR2 SVGEGT.

The table lists this clonotype with a few counts. The chain carries TRBV12-3 or TRBV12-4 and TRBJ2-7; 9 bases align to TRBD2. Trimming cost V 4 bases and J 7 bases; bases outside gene matches: 14. The CDR3 consists of 16 residues. CDR3 nucleotides: TGTGCCAGCAGTTCGCTCGTAGGACTAGCGAATCTAGAGCAGTACTTC. Its protein product is CASSSLVGLANLEQYF.